This TCR beta chain emerged from a study of blood T cell repertoires in COVID-19. Study-wide background: Italy, Spain and the United States were the sources of the convalescent and acute COVID-19 samples. The analysed material was cDNA or gDNA that came from T cells, B-cell-depleted T cells, or PBMCs.

As originally analysed: Reference gene primer amplification in the assay estimated nucleated cell counts. Measured with immunoSEQ multiplex PCR; TCRdb has only the in-frame clones, and not every one. The V and J calls and clone size come from that table; D and trimming were worked out from the DNA. The table lists 150,000 to 200,000 clones, around 90% of them singletons. The trim removed 0 bases at V and 5 bases at J, leaving 12 bases unmatched. This CDR3 region has 18 residues. Germline V gives CDR1 SGHRS, CDR2 YFSETQ. The V gene is TRBV5-1, the J gene TRBJ2-7; 12 positions match TRBD2. The clonotype originates from a human donor in a cohort sampled during active COVID-19. Sequenced input: peripheral blood. The CDR3 is CASSLATSGRSIAHEQYF. In DNA, the CDR3 is TGCGCCAGCAGCTTGGCCACTAGCGGGAGGAGTATCGCCCACGAGCAGTACTTC.